A selection of T cell receptor beta chains follows, all from one sample in a study of OX40 agonist ivuxolimab in advanced cancers. TCRdb keeps only in-frame clones here, not all; method: immunoSEQ multiplex PCR. The profile shows around 59,000 clones, about 89% of them singletons. Sequenced here: CD4+ or CD8+ T cells sorted from blood, sampled in a trial of the OX40 agonist ivuxolimab. Receptor source: an adult with an advanced solid tumor such as melanoma, head and neck, liver or kidney cancer. Both conserved end residues are part of each CDR3. Each record gives: clone size, D gene, J gene, V gene, CDR3 DNA, CDR3 protein. The D gene is left open where the match is weak. Where a row states a size, it is once, few, many or the class of an expanded clone; other rows omit it.

-,TRBD1,TRBJ2-7,TRBV6-6,TGTGCCAGCAGGAGAATCCGGGACAGGAGGACTACCGAGCAGTACTTC,CASRRIRDRRTTEQYF
-,-,TRBJ2-2,TRBV5-1,TGCGCCAGCAGCTTGGACGCGAACACCGGGGAGCTGTTTTTT,CASSLDANTGELFF
-,-,TRBJ2-2,TRBV19,TGTGCCAGTAACGGGGCTTCGAACACCGGGGAGCTGTTTTTT,CASNGASNTGELFF
-,-,TRBJ1-2,TRBV19,TGTGCCAGTACTTCCAGGGGTCGAGACTATGGCTACACCTTC,CASTSRGRDYGYTF
-,TRBD2,TRBJ2-7,TRBV6-5,TGTGCCAGCAGGCGGGGGCTAGCGGGCTCCTACGAGCAGTACTTC,CASRRGLAGSYEQYF
-,-,TRBJ1-5,TRBV5-1,TGCGCCAGCAGCAAGGAGGGTAGCAATCAGCCCCAGCATTTT,CASSKEGSNQPQHF
-,-,TRBJ2-7,TRBV20-1,TGCAGTCGCCTGGGGACTTTTGAGCAGTACTTC,CSRLGTFEQYF
-,-,TRBJ2-7,TRBV27,TGTGCCAGCAGTTTTGACAGCAACTACGAGCAGTACTTC,CASSFDSNYEQYF
-,TRBD2,TRBJ2-5,TRBV27,TGTGCCAGCAGTACCCGGGACTATGCAGAGACCCAGTACTTC,CASSTRDYAETQYF
-,-,TRBJ2-7,TRBV18,TGTGCCAGCTCACCCGACGTCCCCGCCTACGAGCAGTACTTC,CASSPDVPAYEQYF
-,TRBD1,TRBJ2-7,TRBV7-2,TGTGCCAGCAGCTTAGGGACAGGGAACGGCTACGAGCAGTACTTC,CASSLGTGNGYEQYF
-,-,TRBJ1-4,TRBV10-3,TGTGCCATCAGTGAGTCCGGAGGGTTCGGTGAAAAACTGTTTTTT,CAISESGGFGEKLFF
-,-,TRBJ2-2,TRBV11-3,TGTGCCAGCAGCTTAGGAGGCACAAACACCGGGGAGCTGTTTTTT,CASSLGGTNTGELFF
-,-,TRBJ2-1,TRBV7-9,TGTGCCAGCAGCCCGCCACAGGGTAGCTACAATGAGCAGTTCTTC,CASSPPQGSYNEQFF
-,TRBD2,TRBJ2-7,TRBV28,TGTGCCAGCAGTATAGCGGGAGTCTACGAGCAGTACTTC,CASSIAGVYEQYF
-,-,TRBJ2-3,TRBV11-1,TGTGCCAGCAGCTCCCCACCTAGAGATACGCAGTATTTT,CASSSPPRDTQYF
-,-,TRBJ1-5,TRBV28,TGTGCCAGCAGTTTGGGAGGGGTGCGTCAGCCCCAGCATTTT,CASSLGGVRQPQHF
-,-,TRBJ2-7,TRBV28,TGTGCTGTGGGGGACGAGCAGTACTTC,CAVGDEQYF
-,-,TRBJ1-1,TRBV6-5,TGTGCCAGCAGCTTTCTGTTCTTCTTT,CASSFLFFF
-,-,TRBJ1-3,TRBV7-6,TGTGCCAGCAGTCCTACTGTGACAAGCTCTGGAAACACCATATATTTT,CASSPTVTSSGNTIYF
-,-,TRBJ2-7,TRBV15,TGTGCCACCAGCAGAGATGGCTCCGTCGCAGGGAGCACGGACGAGCAGTACTTC,CATSRDGSVAGSTDEQYF
-,-,TRBJ2-2,TRBV29-1,TGCAGCGTTTCGGCGGGGAGTGGGAACACCGGGGAGCTGTTTTTT,CSVSAGSGNTGELFF
-,-,TRBJ2-4,TRBV2,TGTGCCAGCGGGCGGGCCGAAGGAAACATTCAGTACTTC,CASGRAEGNIQYF
once,-,TRBJ2-1,TRBV28,TGTGCCAGCAGTTTATTCAAGGATCAGCAGTTCTTC,CASSLFKDQQFF
-,-,TRBJ2-1,TRBV11-3,TGTGCCAGCAGCTTAGATGGGCCCGAGCAGTTCTTC,CASSLDGPEQFF
-,-,TRBJ2-7,TRBV5-4,TGTGCCAGCAGCCCAAGAGGGAACTCCTACGAGCAGTACTTC,CASSPRGNSYEQYF
-,-,TRBJ2-7,TRBV7-9,TGTGCCAGCAGGCCATTGGGCCGGGAGCAGCAGTACTTC,CASRPLGREQQYF
-,-,TRBJ1-3,TRBV7-2,TGTGCCAGCAGCTCATCTCCTGGAAACACCATATATTTT,CASSSSPGNTIYF